A single sample gave rise to the 30 T cell receptor beta chains below, sequenced in a study of OX40 agonist ivuxolimab in advanced cancers. Clones were sequenced by immunoSEQ multiplex PCR, and TCRdb holds only the in-frame ones, with some missing. The sample lists roughly 53,000 clones, 80% to 85% seen once, with around 4.3% in the top ten. The sequencing used CD4+ or CD8+ T cells sorted from blood, collected in a trial of the OX40 agonist ivuxolimab. These TCRs come from an adult with an advanced solid tumor such as melanoma, head and neck, liver or kidney cancer.

The chain joins TRBV5-1 to TRBJ1-4; 7 positions match TRBD1. The trim removed 0 bases at V and 3 bases at J, leaving 2 bases unmatched. There are 15 residues in the CDR3. In germline, CDR1 is SGHRS, CDR2 YFSETQ. The CDR3 region is CASSLAGGSNEKLFF. CDR3 bases: TGCGCCAGCAGCTTGGCAGGGGGGTCTAATGAAAAACTGTTTTTT.

The gene calls are TRBV20-1 and TRBJ2-1; D unclear. V was trimmed by 3 bases and J by 4 bases, leaving 1 base between them. Germline values: CDR1 DFQATT, CDR2 SNEGSKA (reference sequence). This CDR3 region has 10 residues. CDR3: CSASYNEQFF. Here the CDR3 DNA reads TGCAGTGCTAGTTACAATGAGCAGTTCTTC.

The rearrangement uses TRBV30 and TRBJ2-5; D unclear. The CDR3 contains 11 residues. V lost 4 bases to trimming and J lost 3 bases, with 6 bases between them. Germline CDR1 is GTSNPN and CDR2 is SVGIG (reference sequence). In DNA form, the CDR3 reads TGTGCCTGGACCCAAAAAGAGACCCAGTACTTC. Amino acids: CAWTQKETQYF.

The rearrangement uses TRBV19 and TRBJ2-3; no clear D gene. V was clipped by 8 bases and J by 3 bases, with 12 bases between them. The CDR3 runs 13 residues. Germline V gene data show CDR1 as LNHDA and CDR2 as SQIVND (reference sequence). CDR3 region: CASVALGTDTQYF. In DNA, the CDR3 is TGTGCCAGTGTTGCCCTGGGGACAGATACGCAGTATTTT.

The chain's CDR3 is CASSNPNNIQYF. In DNA form, the CDR3 reads TGTGCCAGCAGCAACCCGAACAACATTCAGTACTTC. The V call is TRBV7-3, the J call TRBJ2-4; unclear D gene. The CDR3 totals 12 residues. Germline CDR1 and CDR2: SGHTA and FQGTGA. V was trimmed by 5 bases and J by 7 bases, leaving 9 bases between them. The whole variable domain, filled in from reference TRBV7-3 and TRBJ2-4, reads GAGVSQTPSNKVTEKGKYVELRCDPISGHTALYWYRQSLGQGPEFLIYFQGTGAADDSGLPNDRFFAVRPEGSVSTLKIQRTERGDSAVYLCASSNPNNIQYFGAGTRLSVL.

CDR3 in DNA: TGTGCCACCATGACTAGCGGGAGAGTGGCCGGGGAGCTGTTTTTT. Protein: CATMTSGRVAGELFF. The V call is TRBV6-5, the J call TRBJ2-2; 12 bases are a match to TRBD2. Germline loops: CDR1 MNHEY, CDR2 SVGAGI. This CDR3 has 15 amino acids. Losses at the gene ends were 10 bases for V and 6 bases for J; bases not matched to a gene: 9.

This chain uses TRBV19 with TRBJ1-4, with TRBD1 identical over 7 bases. The V gene end was trimmed by 6 bases and the J gene end by 0 bases; junction bases not matched to a gene: 4. Germline-derived CDR1 and CDR2 are LNHDA and SQIVND (reference sequence). This CDR3 has 15 residues. CDR3 bases: TGTGCCAGTAGGACTGACAGGGCAACTAATGAAAAACTGTTTTTT. Translated, it gives CASRTDRATNEKLFF.

The chain recombines TRBV7-3 with TRBJ2-3; D tentatively reads TRBD1 or TRBD2 (5 bases each). Germline V gene data show CDR1 as SGHTA and CDR2 as FQGTGA. The CDR3 runs 15 residues. V lost 5 bases and J lost 2, with 14 bases in between. This CDR3 is CASSPIRDVTDTQYF. In DNA, the CDR3 is TGTGCCAGCAGCCCAATCCGGGACGTCACAGATACGCAGTATTTT.

This rearrangement joins TRBV18 to TRBJ1-3; TRBD1 aligns across 12 bases. J gave up 4 bases and V 1 base, and 11 bases lay outside the gene matches. Germline V lookup: CDR1 KGHSH, CDR2 LQKENI. The CDR3 is made up of 19 amino acids. The DNA for the CDR3 is TGTGCCAGCTCACCACTTGCCACGGGACAGGGGGCTTCAGGAAACACCATATATTTT. Translated: CASSPLATGQGASGNTIYF.

This chain joins TRBV19 and TRBJ1-2; TRBD1 might be the D (6 bases). The CDR3 is 15 amino acids. CDR1 and CDR2 from the germline V gene are LNHDA and SQIVND (reference sequence). The ends were cut back, 5 bases at V and 0 bases at J, with 13 bases in the middle. The CDR3 DNA reads TGTGCCAGTAGTCATACGGGGGCTTCTAACTATGGCTACACCTTC. This encodes CASSHTGASNYGYTF.

The rearrangement joins TRBV15 to TRBJ1-1; D gene ambiguous. The CDR3 loop spans 12 amino acids. CDR1 is LNHNV and CDR2 is YYDKDF in the germline V gene (reference sequence). V was shortened by 8 bases and J by 3 bases, with 10 bases between the two germline ends. The CDR3 nucleotides are TGTGCCACCGCGATCGGTTACACTGAAGCTTTCTTT. Amino acids: CATAIGYTEAFF.

This clone showed up just once. The rearrangement links TRBV11-2 to TRBJ2-1, with TRBD1 identical over 9 bases. Germline-derived CDR1 and CDR2 are SGHAT and FQNNGV. The CDR3 has 14 amino acids. V was pared by 0 bases and J by 11 bases, with 5 bases of the junction left unmatched. Here the CDR3 reads CASSLETGGNKQFF. DNA of the CDR3: TGTGCCAGCAGCTTAGAGACAGGGGGGAATAAGCAGTTCTTC.

In its sample, this clone ranks as medium-sized. This chain joins TRBV10-1 and TRBJ1-5; D not resolved. The CDR3 runs to 16 residues. Trimming shortened V by 3 bases and J by 0 bases, and 12 bases separated the two germline ends. CDR1 WNHNN and CDR2 SYGVQD come from the germline V gene (reference sequence). The CDR3: CASSELAGNSNQPQHF. CDR3 coding DNA: TGCGCCAGCAGTGAATTGGCGGGGAATAGCAATCAGCCCCAGCATTTT.

The chain is built from TRBV7-3 and TRBJ2-7; the match to TRBD1 covers 7 bases. There are 15 residues in the CDR3. Trimming removed 3 bases from V and 3 bases from J; junction bases left unmatched: 8. Germline V gene sequence: CDR1 SGHTA, CDR2 FQGTGA. The CDR3 DNA reads as TGTGCCAGCAGCTTGTGGGGACAGACCTTCTACGAGCAGTACTTC. Its protein is CASSLWGQTFYEQYF.

The chain uses TRBV29-1 and TRBJ2-1, with 8 bases that match TRBD2. The V gene end was trimmed by 3 bases and the J gene end by 10 bases; junction bases not matched to a gene: 8. Germline lookup yields CDR1 SQVTM and CDR2 ANQGSEA. This CDR3 contains 13 residues. In DNA form, the CDR3 reads TGCAGCGTTGATAGCGGGATAGGACGGGAGCAGTTCTTC. It is translated as CSVDSGIGREQFF.

Comments on this clone: Sequence at one end of the junction differs from germline and may be a read error. V is TRBV30 and J is TRBJ1-2; 9 bases align to TRBD1. Germline V CDR1 and CDR2: GTSNPN, SVGIG (reference sequence). This CDR3 spans 11 amino acids. This chain's CDR3 is CAWTGTGPPIF. CDR3 nucleotides: TGTGCCTGGACAGGGACAGGGCCCCCTATTTTC. Full variable domain (missing parts from reference TRBV30 and TRBJ1-2): SQTIHQWPATLVQPVGSPLSLECTVEGTSNPNLYWYRQAAGRGLQLLFYSVGIGQISSEVPQNLSASRPQDRQFILSSKKLLLSDSGFYLCAWTGTGPPIFGSGTRLTVV.

The chain has TRBV7-8 and TRBJ1-3; D possibly corresponds to TRBD1 (5 bases). The V end was cut by 4 bases, the J end by 1 base, with 11 bases between. Germline V gene sequence: CDR1 SGHVS, CDR2 FQNEAQ. This CDR3 comprises 15 residues. CDR3 sequence reads: CASSSQGRSGNTIYF. CDR3 in DNA: TGTGCCAGCAGCTCCCAGGGCAGATCTGGAAACACCATATATTTT.

This clone was recorded once. The chain employs TRBV9 and TRBJ2-7; 7 positions match TRBD1. The V gene's germline CDR1 is SGDLS and CDR2 YYNGEE. The CDR3 length is 16 residues. V shed 4 bases, J shed 4 bases, and the junction held 14 bases outside the gene matches. CDR3 residues: CASSPRQGRWVYEQYF. The CDR3, as DNA: TGTGCCAGCAGCCCCCGACAGGGTCGTTGGGTGTACGAGCAGTACTTC.

This chain links TRBV9 with TRBJ2-7; TRBD2 matches 7 bases. V trimming: 3 bases; J trimming: 2 bases; junction bases outside the gene matches: 11. The CDR3 loop spans 16 amino acids. Germline assignment: CDR1 SGDLS and CDR2 YYNGEE. CDR3 DNA: TGTGCCAGCAGCGCCGGGGGAGGGACGGATACCTACGAGCAGTACTTC. Translating it yields CASSAGGGTDTYEQYF.

The chain uses TRBV5-6 and TRBJ2-1; no clear D. This CDR3 has 11 amino acids. The V end was cut by 3 bases, the J end by 6 bases, with 4 bases between. Germline CDR1 SGHDT, CDR2 YYEEEE. The CDR3 loop is CASSYRNEQFF. The CDR3 DNA reads TGTGCCAGCAGCTACCGCAATGAGCAGTTCTTC.

This chain joins TRBV5-1 and TRBJ2-4; D ambiguous. Trimming pared 0 bases from V and 0 bases from J, leaving 10 bases between. Germline V lookup: CDR1 SGHRS, CDR2 YFSETQ. The CDR3 extends over 16 amino acids. The CDR3: CASSLDSALAKNIQYF. CDR3 nucleotides: TGCGCCAGCAGCTTGGATTCGGCGTTAGCCAAAAACATTCAGTACTTC.

V usage is TRBV5-4 and J usage is TRBJ2-3; 14 bases match TRBD2. The length of the CDR3 is 18 residues. V shed 5 bases, J shed 3 bases, and the junction held 11 bases outside the gene matches. Germline loops: CDR1 SGHNT, CDR2 YYREEE (reference sequence). The CDR3 spells CASSHPGLAGVRTDTQYF. In DNA form, the CDR3 reads TGTGCCAGCAGTCATCCGGGACTAGCGGGAGTAAGGACAGATACGCAGTATTTT.

This chain connects TRBV10-3 to TRBJ2-1; TRBD1 is a possible D gene (6 bases). The V and J ends lost 10 bases and 7 bases respectively, with 23 bases between them. Germline loops: CDR1 ENHRY, CDR2 SYGVKD. CDR3 length equals 15 residues. The CDR3 loop is CATGGFGQGRNEQFF. CDR3 sequence (DNA): TGTGCCACCGGCGGTTTTGGGCAGGGGAGAAATGAGCAGTTCTTC.

The genes are TRBV5-4 and TRBJ2-3; 10 bases agree with TRBD2. CDR1 is SGHNT, CDR2 YYREEE, per germline (reference sequence). The V gene end was trimmed by 10 bases and the J gene end by 0 bases; junction bases not matched to a gene: 8. The CDR3 loop spans 15 amino acids. DNA for the CDR3: TGTGCCTGGAGACTAGCGGGCCCCAGCACAGATACGCAGTATTTT. Protein: CAWRLAGPSTDTQYF.

The chain is built from TRBV21-1 and TRBJ2-1; TRBD2, as called in the table, went unchecked against the DNA. TRBV21-1 is classified as a pseudogene. The CDR3 is 13 amino acids. The CDR3 here is CASNLRNYNEQFF. CDR3 in DNA: TGTGCCAGCAATCTACGCAACTACAATGAGCAGTTCTTC.

The chain links TRBV18 to TRBJ1-1; TRBD1 aligns across 9 bases. The germline V gene has CDR1 KGHSH and CDR2 LQKENI. The CDR3 runs 14 residues. V was clipped by 0 bases and J by 8 bases; unmatched bases: 4. CDR3 sequence reads: CASSPPKGQGEAFF. The CDR3 nucleotides are TGTGCCAGCTCACCACCGAAGGGACAGGGCGAAGCTTTCTTT. Variable domain in full (rest from reference TRBV18 and TRBJ1-1): NAGVMQNPRHLVRRRGQEARLRCSPMKGHSHVYWYRQLPEEGLKFMVYLQKENIIDESGMPKERFSAEFPKEGPSILRIQQVVRGDSAAYFCASSPPKGQGEAFFGQGTRLTVV.

The chain couples TRBV18 to TRBJ2-5; 11 bases agree with TRBD1. Per germline, CDR1 KGHSH and CDR2 LQKENI. With 3 bases clipped from V and 4 bases from J, the junction kept 7 bases outside the gene matches. This CDR3 is 16 amino acids long. The CDR3 loop is CASSPSSGQGGETQYF. The CDR3 region has the DNA TGTGCCAGCTCACCGTCCTCGGGACAGGGGGGAGAGACCCAGTACTTC.

The V and J genes are TRBV19 and TRBJ1-2, with TRBD1 matching over 8 bases. J gave up 5 bases and V 5 bases, and 13 bases lay outside the gene matches. Germline CDR1 LNHDA, CDR2 SQIVND (reference sequence). CDR3 length: 16 amino acids. The CDR3 coding sequence is TGTGCCAGTAGTCAAGCTTTTGGACAGGGAAGGTATGGCTACACCTTC. Protein: CASSQAFGQGRYGYTF.

This chain links TRBV11-2 with TRBJ2-1; possible D gene TRBD2, 5 bases. This CDR3 comprises 15 residues. In germline, CDR1 is SGHAT, CDR2 FQNNGV. Trimming stripped 5 bases from V and 8 bases from J, with 19 bases between. The CDR3 reads CASSPGVEIGDEQFF. Here the CDR3 DNA reads TGTGCCAGCAGCCCCGGGGTTGAAATAGGTGATGAGCAGTTCTTC.

The CDR3 region has the DNA TGTGCCAGCAGCATGGGCTACGAGCAGTACTTC. It encodes CASSMGYEQYF. The chain links TRBV7-9 to TRBJ2-7; D remains unclear. Trimming took off 5 bases at V and 3 bases at J, with 5 bases between the two ends. The CDR3 is 11 residues long. The germline V gene encodes CDR1 SEHNR and CDR2 FQNEAQ (reference sequence).